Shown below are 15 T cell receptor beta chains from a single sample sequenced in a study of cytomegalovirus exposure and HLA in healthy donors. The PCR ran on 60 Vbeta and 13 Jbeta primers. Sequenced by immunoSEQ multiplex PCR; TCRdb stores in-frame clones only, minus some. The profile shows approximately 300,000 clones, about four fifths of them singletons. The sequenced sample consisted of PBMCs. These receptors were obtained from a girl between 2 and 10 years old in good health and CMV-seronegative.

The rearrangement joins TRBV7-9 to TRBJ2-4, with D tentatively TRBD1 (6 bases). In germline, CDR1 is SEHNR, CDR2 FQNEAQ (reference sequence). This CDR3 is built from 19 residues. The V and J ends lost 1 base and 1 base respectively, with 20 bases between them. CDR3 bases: TGTGCCAGCAGCTTAGTCAGGCAGGGGCCCGGTCTGGCCAAAAACATTCAGTACTTC. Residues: CASSLVRQGPGLAKNIQYF.

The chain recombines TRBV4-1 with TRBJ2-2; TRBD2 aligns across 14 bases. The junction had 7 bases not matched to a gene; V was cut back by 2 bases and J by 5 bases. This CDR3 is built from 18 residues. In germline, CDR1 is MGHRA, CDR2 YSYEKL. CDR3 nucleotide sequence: TGCGCCAGCAGCCAACTAGGGACTAGCGGGAGTAAAACCGGGGAGCTGTTTTTT. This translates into CASSQLGTSGSKTGELFF.

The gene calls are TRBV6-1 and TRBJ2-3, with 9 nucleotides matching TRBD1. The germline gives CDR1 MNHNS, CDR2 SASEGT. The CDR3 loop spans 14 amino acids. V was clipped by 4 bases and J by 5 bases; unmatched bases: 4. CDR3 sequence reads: CASSGRQGVDTQYF. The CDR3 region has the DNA TGTGCCAGCAGTGGCCGACAGGGGGTAGATACGCAGTATTTT.

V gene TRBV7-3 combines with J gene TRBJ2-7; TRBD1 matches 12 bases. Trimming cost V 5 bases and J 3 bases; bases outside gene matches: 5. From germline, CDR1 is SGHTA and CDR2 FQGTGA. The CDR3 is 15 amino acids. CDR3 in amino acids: CASSIGTGGNYEQYF. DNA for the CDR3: TGTGCCAGCAGCATTGGGACAGGGGGCAACTACGAGCAGTACTTC.

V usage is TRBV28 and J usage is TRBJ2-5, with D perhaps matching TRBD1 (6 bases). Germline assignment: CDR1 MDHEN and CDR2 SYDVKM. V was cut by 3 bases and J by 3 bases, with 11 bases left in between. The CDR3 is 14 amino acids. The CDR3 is CASSFGGQEETQYF. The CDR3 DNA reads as TGTGCCAGCAGTTTTGGGGGACAAGAAGAGACCCAGTACTTC.

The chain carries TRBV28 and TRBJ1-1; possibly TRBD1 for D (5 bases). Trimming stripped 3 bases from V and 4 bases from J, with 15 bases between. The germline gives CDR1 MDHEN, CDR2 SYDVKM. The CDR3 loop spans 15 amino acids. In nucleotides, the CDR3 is TGTGCCAGCAGTTTGGGGCATTGGGCCGGCACTGAAGCTTTCTTT. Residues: CASSLGHWAGTEAFF.

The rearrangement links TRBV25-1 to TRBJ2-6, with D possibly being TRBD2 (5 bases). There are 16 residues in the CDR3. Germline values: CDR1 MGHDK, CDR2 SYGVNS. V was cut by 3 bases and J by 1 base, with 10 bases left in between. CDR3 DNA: TGTGCCAGCAGTGACAGGAGGAAATCTGGGGCCAACGTCCTGACTTTC. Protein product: CASSDRRKSGANVLTF.

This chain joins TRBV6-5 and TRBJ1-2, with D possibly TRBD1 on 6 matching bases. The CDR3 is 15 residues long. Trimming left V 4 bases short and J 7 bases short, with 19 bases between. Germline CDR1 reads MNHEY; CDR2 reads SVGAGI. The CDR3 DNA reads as TGTGCCAGCAGTTCCCGCCAGGGGATAGGGGGTGGCTACACCTTC. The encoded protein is CASSSRQGIGGGYTF.

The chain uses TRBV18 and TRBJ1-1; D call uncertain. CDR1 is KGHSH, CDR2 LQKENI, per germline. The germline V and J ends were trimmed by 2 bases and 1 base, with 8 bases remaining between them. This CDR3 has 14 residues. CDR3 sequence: CASSPAEQNTEAFF. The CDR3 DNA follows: TGTGCCAGCTCACCAGCGGAGCAGAACACTGAAGCTTTCTTT.

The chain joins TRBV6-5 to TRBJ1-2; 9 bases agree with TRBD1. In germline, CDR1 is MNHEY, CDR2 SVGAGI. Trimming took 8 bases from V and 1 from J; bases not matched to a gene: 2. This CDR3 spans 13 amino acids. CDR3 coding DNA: TGTGCCAGCCGGACAGGGGTTAACTATGGCTACACCTTC. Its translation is CASRTGVNYGYTF.

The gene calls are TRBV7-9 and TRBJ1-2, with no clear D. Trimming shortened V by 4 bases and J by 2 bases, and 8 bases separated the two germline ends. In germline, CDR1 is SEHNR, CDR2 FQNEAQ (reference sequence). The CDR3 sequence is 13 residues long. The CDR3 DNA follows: TGTGCCAGCAGCTGGTTGACAAACTATGGCTACACCTTC. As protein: CASSWLTNYGYTF.

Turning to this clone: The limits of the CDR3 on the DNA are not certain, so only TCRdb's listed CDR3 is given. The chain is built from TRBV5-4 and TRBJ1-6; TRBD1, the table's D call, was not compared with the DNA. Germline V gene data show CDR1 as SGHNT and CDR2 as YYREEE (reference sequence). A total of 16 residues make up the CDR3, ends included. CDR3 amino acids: CASSLGVGTGNSPPHF.

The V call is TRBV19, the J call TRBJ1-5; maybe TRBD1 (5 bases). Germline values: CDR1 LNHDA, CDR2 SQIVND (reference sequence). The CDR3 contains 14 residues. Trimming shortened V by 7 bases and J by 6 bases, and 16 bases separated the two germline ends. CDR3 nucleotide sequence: TGTGCCAGTACCCTTCCGGGGGTGGCTCAGCCCCAGCATTTT. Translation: CASTLPGVAQPQHF.

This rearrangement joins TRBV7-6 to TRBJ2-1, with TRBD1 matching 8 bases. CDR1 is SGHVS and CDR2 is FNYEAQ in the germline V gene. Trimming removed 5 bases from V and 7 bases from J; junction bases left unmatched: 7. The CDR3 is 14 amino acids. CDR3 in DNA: TGTGCCAGCAGCCCTCGGACAGGGCTGAATGAGCAGTTCTTC. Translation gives CASSPRTGLNEQFF.

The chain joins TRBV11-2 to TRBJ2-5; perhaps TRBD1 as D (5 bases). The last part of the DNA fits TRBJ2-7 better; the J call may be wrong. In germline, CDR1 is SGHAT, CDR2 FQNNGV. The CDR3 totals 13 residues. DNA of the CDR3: TGTGCCAGCAGCAAGACAGCTTCCTACGAGCAGTACTTC. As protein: CASSKTASYEQYF.